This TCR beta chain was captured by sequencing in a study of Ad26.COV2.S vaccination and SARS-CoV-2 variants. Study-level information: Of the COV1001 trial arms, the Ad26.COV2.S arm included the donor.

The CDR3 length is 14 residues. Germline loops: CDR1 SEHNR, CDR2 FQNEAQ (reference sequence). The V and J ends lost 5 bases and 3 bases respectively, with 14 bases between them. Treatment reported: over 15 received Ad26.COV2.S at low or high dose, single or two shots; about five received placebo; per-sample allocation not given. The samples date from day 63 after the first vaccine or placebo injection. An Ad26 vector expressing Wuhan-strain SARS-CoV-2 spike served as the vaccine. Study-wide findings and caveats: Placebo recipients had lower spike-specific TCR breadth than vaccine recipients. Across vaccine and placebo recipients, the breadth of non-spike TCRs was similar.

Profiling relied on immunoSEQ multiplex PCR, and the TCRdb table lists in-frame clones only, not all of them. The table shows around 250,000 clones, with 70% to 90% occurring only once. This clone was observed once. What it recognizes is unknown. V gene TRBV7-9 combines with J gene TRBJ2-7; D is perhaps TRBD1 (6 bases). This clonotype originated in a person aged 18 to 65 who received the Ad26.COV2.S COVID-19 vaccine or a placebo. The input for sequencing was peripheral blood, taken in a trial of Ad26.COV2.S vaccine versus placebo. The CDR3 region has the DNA TGTGCCAGCAGCCGCCCCCCGGGACACTACGAGCAGTACTTC. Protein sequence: CASSRPPGHYEQYF.